One sample yielded the 21 T cell receptor beta chains listed below, sequenced in a study of identical twins. TCRdb re-called the 5' RACE reads with MiXCR, one entry per CDR3 protein. The sample lists around 1.7 million distinct CDR3 sequences, less than 35% seen once, with 0.27% in the top ten. Material for sequencing was cord blood. All receptors derive from a newborn girl in good health.

The chain combines TRBV5-6 with TRBJ1-1, with D maybe TRBD1 (5 bases). Germline values: CDR1 SGHDT, CDR2 YYEEEE. With 0 bases removed from V and 3 bases from J, the gap between germline ends came to 15 bases. This CDR3 contains 16 residues. The CDR3: CASSLGSQGYYTEAFF. DNA for the CDR3: TGTGCCAGCAGCTTGGGTTCTCAGGGTTATTACACTGAAGCTTTCTTT.

This clonotype was picked up many times. V gene TRBV12-3 or TRBV12-4 combines with J gene TRBJ2-4; tentative D call: TRBD2 (6 bases). Trimming took 8 bases from V and 0 from J, leaving 17 bases between them. The CDR3 is 16 amino acids. CDR3 protein: CASADGGRLAKNIQYF. For the CDR3, the DNA is TGTGCCAGCGCCGATGGGGGGAGGCTAGCCAAAAACATTCAGTACTTC.

Note on this clonotype: Being one base from a much bigger clone, this may be a read error. The chain is built from TRBV5-1 and TRBJ2-1; D is unclear. This CDR3 is built from 12 residues. V lost 2 bases to trimming and J lost 9 bases, with 9 bases between them. CDR1 is SGHRS and CDR2 is YFSETQ in the germline V gene. The CDR3 is CASSFSLSEQFF. The CDR3 DNA is TGCGCCAGCAGCTTTAGTTTGAGTGAGCAGTTCTTC.

This clonotype was seen a few times. The V call is TRBV21-1, the J call TRBJ2-1; TRBD1, the table's D call, was not compared with the DNA. TRBV21-1 is recorded as a pseudogene. This CDR3 has 12 residues. CDR3 amino acids: CASSNTGGEQFF. CDR3 DNA: TGTGCCAGCAGCAATACGGGCGGTGAGCAGTTCTTC.

This clonotype was seen only a few times. The genes are TRBV5-1 and TRBJ1-5, with TRBD1 as a possible D gene (5 bases). This CDR3 spans 15 amino acids. V was trimmed by 0 bases and J by 6 bases, leaving 13 bases between them. The germline CDR1 and CDR2 sequences are SGHRS and YFSETQ. In nucleotides, the CDR3 is TGCGCCAGCAGCTTGGGGGTAGGGGCGCGTCAGCCCCAGCATTTT. Protein sequence: CASSLGVGARQPQHF.

In this sample, this clonotype turned up a few times. This rearrangement joins TRBV7-8 to TRBJ2-7; 10 nucleotides align to TRBD2. Germline CDR1 SGHVS, CDR2 FQNEAQ. The CDR3 extends over 16 amino acids. The J segment lost 1 base and the V segment lost 2 bases, leaving 5 bases of the junction unmatched. The DNA for the CDR3 is TGTGCCAGCAGCTTACCTAGCGGGGGCCCATCCTACGAGCAGTACTTC. Protein product: CASSLPSGGPSYEQYF.

This clonotype has only a few counts. The V gene is TRBV5-1, the J gene TRBJ2-1, with D perhaps TRBD1 or TRBD2 (5 bases each). In germline, CDR1 is SGHRS, CDR2 YFSETQ. Trimming pared 5 bases from V and 3 bases from J, leaving 15 bases between. The CDR3 totals 15 residues. CDR3 sequence (DNA): TGCGCCAGCAGGAGGGGAACAGGTAGCTACAATGAGCAGTTCTTC. This encodes CASRRGTGSYNEQFF.

The chain carries TRBV7-2 and TRBJ1-1; 7 bases align to TRBD1. The CDR3 contains 15 residues. The trim removed 2 bases at V and 1 base at J, leaving 4 bases unmatched. Germline loops: CDR1 SGHTA, CDR2 FQGNSA. This CDR3 reads CASSLTGTANTEAFF. Here the CDR3 DNA reads TGTGCCAGCAGCTTAACCGGGACAGCGAACACTGAAGCTTTCTTT.

There are many counts of this clonotype. The J gene is TRBJ2-3, the V gene TRBV4-2, with a tentative D call TRBD1 (7 bases). CDR1 is LGHNA, CDR2 YNFKEQ, per germline. Trimming left V 0 bases short and J 4 bases short, with 17 bases between. This CDR3 comprises 17 residues. CDR3 nucleotides: TGTGCCAGCAGCCAAGAAGAGGCCCAGGGGGGCGCAGATACGCAGTATTTT. This translates into CASSQEEAQGGADTQYF.

About this clonotype: A much larger clone lies a single base off, so this may be a read error. This rearrangement joins TRBV4-1 to TRBJ2-4; TRBD2 matches 11 bases. CDR1 is MGHRA, CDR2 YSYEKL, per germline. This CDR3 is built from 17 residues. CDR3 nucleotide sequence: TGCGCCAGCAGCCAGGGTCTACTAGCGGGAGAAGGAAACGTTCAGTACTTC. Its protein product is CASSQGLLAGEGNVQYF.

This clonotype occurred a few times. V and J are TRBV9 and TRBJ2-1; D is possibly TRBD2 (5 bases). The germline CDR1 and CDR2 sequences are SGDLS and YYNGEE. This CDR3 is built from 16 residues. The V end lost 0 bases, the J end lost 3 bases, and 13 bases lay between the germline ends. For the CDR3, the DNA is TGTGCCAGCAGCGTAGTTACTAGTTGGGGCTACAATGAGCAGTTCTTC. Translating gives CASSVVTSWGYNEQFF.

The chain has TRBV27 and TRBJ2-4; D is perhaps TRBD1 (6 bases). Trimming cost V 4 bases and J 2 bases, with 9 bases left between them. CDR1 is MNHEY, CDR2 SMNVEV, per germline (reference sequence). The CDR3 is 14 residues long. The CDR3 loop is CASSSQGSKNIQYF. CDR3 DNA: TGTGCCAGCAGTTCACAGGGATCCAAAAACATTCAGTACTTC.

This chain joins TRBV18 and TRBJ2-3; the D gene is possibly TRBD2 (6 bases). This CDR3 is 13 amino acids long. Germline V gene data show CDR1 as KGHSH and CDR2 as LQKENI. The V gene lost 2 bases and the J gene lost 4 bases, with 7 bases spanning the gap. CDR3 residues: CASSPWRADTQYF. The CDR3 DNA follows: TGTGCCAGCTCACCATGGAGGGCAGATACGCAGTATTTT. The variable domain in full, completed from reference TRBV18 and TRBJ2-3, reads NAGVMQNPRHLVRRRGQEARLRCSPMKGHSHVYWYRQLPEEGLKFMVYLQKENIIDESGMPKERFSAEFPKEGPSILRIQQVVRGDSAAYFCASSPWRADTQYFGPGTRLTVL.

The chain has TRBV29-1 and TRBJ2-4; TRBD2 might be the D (6 bases). Trimming left V 7 bases short and J 7 bases short, with 23 bases between. The CDR3 has 15 amino acids. Germline CDR1 reads SQVTM; CDR2 reads ANQGSEA. The CDR3 DNA reads as TGCAGCGCTGGGTCCCCTACTGGCGGGGTTAACATTCAGTACTTC. Translation gives CSAGSPTGGVNIQYF.

This clonotype was picked up many times. The CDR3 sequence: CASSYSARGYGYTF. The CDR3 region has the DNA TGTGCCAGCAGTTACTCGGCCAGAGGGTATGGCTACACCTTC. This rearrangement joins TRBV6-5 to TRBJ1-2; D gene unclear. Germline CDR1 is MNHEY and CDR2 is SVGAGI. The length of the CDR3 is 14 residues. Trimming took off 0 bases at V and 5 bases at J, with 10 bases between the two ends.

This chain joins TRBV25-1 and TRBJ2-3; D uncertain. Per the germline V gene, CDR1 is MGHDK and CDR2 is SYGVNS. The CDR3 consists of 13 residues. V gave up 1 base and J gave up 4 bases, with 6 bases separating them. The CDR3 region is CASSELRPDTQYF. CDR3 DNA sequence: TGTGCCAGCAGTGAATTACGGCCAGATACGCAGTATTTT.

The CDR3 region is CASSLPGQLNEQFF. CDR3 DNA sequence: TGTGCCAGTAGTCTCCCGGGACAGCTCAATGAGCAGTTCTTC. V usage is TRBV19 and J usage is TRBJ2-1, with 7 bases identical to TRBD1. Germline CDR1 reads LNHDA; CDR2 reads SQIVND (reference sequence). The CDR3 loop spans 14 amino acids. V gave up 5 bases and J gave up 6 bases; unmatched junction bases: 7.

This clonotype has more than one count but fewer than ten. The genes are TRBV6-6 and TRBJ2-3; D unresolved. Trimming shortened V by 7 bases and J by 4 bases, and 12 bases separated the two germline ends. Per germline, CDR1 MNHNY and CDR2 SVGAGI (reference sequence). This CDR3 region has 13 residues. The CDR3 loop is CASTHKGSDTQYF. The CDR3 coding sequence is TGTGCCAGCACCCACAAAGGCTCAGATACGCAGTATTTT.

The chain employs TRBV20-1 and TRBJ1-2; D is possibly TRBD1 (5 bases). The CDR3 runs 12 residues. V was pared by 5 bases and J by 3 bases, with 10 bases between. CDR1 is DFQATT and CDR2 is SNEGSKA in the germline V gene (reference sequence). In DNA form, the CDR3 reads TGCAGTGCTGGAGGGGTTGACTATGGCTACACCTTC. Protein sequence: CSAGGVDYGYTF.

This clonotype was observed a handful of times. The CDR3 region has the DNA TGTGCCAGCAGCAACGGACTAGCGGGACCTTACTCTGGGGCCAACGTCCTGACTTTC. Translating it yields CASSNGLAGPYSGANVLTF. The V gene is TRBV5-5, the J gene TRBJ2-6; 12 bases match TRBD2. The CDR3 has 19 residues. Germline V lookup: CDR1 SGHKS, CDR2 YYEKEE (reference sequence). The J segment lost 0 bases and the V segment lost 4 bases, leaving 8 bases of the junction unmatched.

This clonotype was found a few times. J is TRBJ2-1 and V is TRBV20-1; TRBD2 agrees at 12 bases. CDR3 length equals 17 residues. Trimming removed 3 bases from V and 2 bases from J; junction bases left unmatched: 8. Germline CDR1 DFQATT, CDR2 SNEGSKA (reference sequence). The CDR3 loop reads CSASPYTSGGPYNEQFF. For the CDR3, the DNA is TGCAGTGCTAGCCCCTATACTAGCGGGGGGCCCTACAATGAGCAGTTCTTC.